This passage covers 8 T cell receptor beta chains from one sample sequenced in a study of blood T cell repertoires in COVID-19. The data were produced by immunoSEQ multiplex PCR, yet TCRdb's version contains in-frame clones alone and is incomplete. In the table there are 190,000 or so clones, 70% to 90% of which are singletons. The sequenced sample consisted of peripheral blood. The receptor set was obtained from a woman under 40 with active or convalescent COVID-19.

The CDR3 DNA reads TGCGCCAGCAGCCAAGACCCCACGAGGGCCCCCCAAGAGACCCAGTACTTC. Amino acid sequence: CASSQDPTRAPQETQYF. This chain connects TRBV4-1 to TRBJ2-5; a weak D match, TRBD2 (5 bases). The CDR3 spans 17 residues. The V end was cut by 0 bases, the J end by 1 base, with 15 bases between. Germline CDR1 and CDR2: MGHRA and YSYEKL.

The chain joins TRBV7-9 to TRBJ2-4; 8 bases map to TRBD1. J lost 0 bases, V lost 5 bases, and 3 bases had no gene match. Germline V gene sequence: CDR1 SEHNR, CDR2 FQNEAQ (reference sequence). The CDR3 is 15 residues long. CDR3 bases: TGTGCCAGCAGCCCGACAGGGGAAGCCAAAAACATTCAGTACTTC. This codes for CASSPTGEAKNIQYF.

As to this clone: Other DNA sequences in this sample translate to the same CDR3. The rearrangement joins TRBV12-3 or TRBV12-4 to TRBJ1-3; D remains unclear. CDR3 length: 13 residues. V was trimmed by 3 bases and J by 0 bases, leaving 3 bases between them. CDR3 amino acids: CASSLSSGNTIYF. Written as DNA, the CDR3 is TGTGCCAGCAGTTTGAGCTCTGGAAACACCATATATTTT.

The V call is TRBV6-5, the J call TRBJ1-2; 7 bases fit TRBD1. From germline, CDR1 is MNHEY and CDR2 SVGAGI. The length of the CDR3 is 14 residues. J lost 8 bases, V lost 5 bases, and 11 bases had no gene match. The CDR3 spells CASSNDRDLSGYTF. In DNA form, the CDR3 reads TGTGCCAGCAGTAATGACAGGGACTTAAGCGGCTACACCTTC.

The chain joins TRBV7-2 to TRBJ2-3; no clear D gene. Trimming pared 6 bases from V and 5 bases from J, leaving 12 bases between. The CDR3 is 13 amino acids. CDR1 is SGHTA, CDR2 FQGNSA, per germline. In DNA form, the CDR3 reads TGTGCCAGCAGTTTCCCGCCGGGAGATACGCAGTATTTT. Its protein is CASSFPPGDTQYF.

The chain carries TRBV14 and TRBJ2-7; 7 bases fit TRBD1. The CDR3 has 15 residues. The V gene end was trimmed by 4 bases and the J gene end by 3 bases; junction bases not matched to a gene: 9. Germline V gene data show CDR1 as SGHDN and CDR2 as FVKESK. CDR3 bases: TGTGCCAGCAGCCCCGCAGGGGGACATCTCTACGAGCAGTACTTC. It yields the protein CASSPAGGHLYEQYF.

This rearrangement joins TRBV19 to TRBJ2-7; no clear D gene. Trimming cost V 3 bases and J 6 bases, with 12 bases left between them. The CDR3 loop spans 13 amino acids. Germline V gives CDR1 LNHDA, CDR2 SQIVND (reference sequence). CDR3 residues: CASSMVGQLEQYF. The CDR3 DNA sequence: TGTGCCAGTAGTATGGTGGGCCAGCTCGAGCAGTACTTC. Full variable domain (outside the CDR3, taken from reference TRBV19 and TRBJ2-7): DGGITQSPKYLFRKEGQNVTLSCEQNLNHDAMYWYRQDPGQGLRLIYYSQIVNDFQKGDIAEGYSVSREKKESFPLTVTSAQKNPTAFYLCASSMVGQLEQYFGPGTRLTVT.

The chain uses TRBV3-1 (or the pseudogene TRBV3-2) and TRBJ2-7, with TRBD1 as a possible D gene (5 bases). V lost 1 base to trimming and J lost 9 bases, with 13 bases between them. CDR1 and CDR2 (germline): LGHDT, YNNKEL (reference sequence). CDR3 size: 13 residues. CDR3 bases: TGTGCCAGCAGCCAAGGGTGGGCTCAGGGGCAGTACTTC. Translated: CASSQGWAQGQYF.